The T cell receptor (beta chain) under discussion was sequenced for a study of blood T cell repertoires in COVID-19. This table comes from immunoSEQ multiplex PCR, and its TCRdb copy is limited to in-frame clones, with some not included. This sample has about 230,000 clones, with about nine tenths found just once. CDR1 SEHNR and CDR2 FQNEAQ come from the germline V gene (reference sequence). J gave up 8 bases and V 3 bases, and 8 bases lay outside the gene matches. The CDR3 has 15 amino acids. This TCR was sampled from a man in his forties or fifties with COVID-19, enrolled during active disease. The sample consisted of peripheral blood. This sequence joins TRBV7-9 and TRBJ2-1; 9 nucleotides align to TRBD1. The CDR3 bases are TGTGCCAGCAGCTTGACCGGGACAGGGTTGGATGAGCAGTTCTTC. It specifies CASSLTGTGLDEQFF.